This TCR beta chain stems from a study of cytomegalovirus exposure and HLA in healthy donors. Assay: immunoSEQ multiplex PCR; the TCRdb copy retains only in-frame clones and omits some. The sample includes roughly 150,000 clones, 88% of them seen just once. In germline, CDR1 is SNHLY, CDR2 FYNNEI. The CDR3 contains 14 residues. The junction had 3 bases not matched to a gene; V was cut back by 4 bases and J by 4 bases. The chain uses TRBV2 and TRBJ2-1; 8 bases map to TRBD2. The sample taken for sequencing was PBMCs. This clonotype originated in a man younger than 35 in good health and CMV-seronegative. In DNA, the CDR3 is TGTGCCAGCAGTGGGACTAGCTTATACAATGAGCAGTTCTTC. Translation gives CASSGTSLYNEQFF.